These 30 T cell receptor beta chains share one sample of origin, sequenced in a study of identical twins. One entry per CDR3 protein, called by TCRdb with MiXCR from the 5' RACE reads. The sample lists 1.5 million to 2 million distinct CDR3 sequences; 32% were seen once. Sequencing was done on a sample of cord blood. All receptors come from a newborn girl in good health.

This clonotype was seen more than once but under ten times. The chain recombines TRBV3-1 with TRBJ1-1, with D possibly matching TRBD1 (6 bases). CDR1 is LGHDT and CDR2 is YNNKEL in the germline V gene (reference sequence). V was cut by 0 bases and J by 4 bases, with 12 bases left in between. This CDR3 region has 15 residues. CDR3 in amino acids: CASSQDLGGATEAFF. CDR3 DNA sequence: TGTGCCAGCAGCCAAGATTTAGGGGGGGCCACTGAAGCTTTCTTT. The full variable domain, in which reference TRBV3-1 and TRBJ1-1 provide the parts outside the CDR3, is DTAVSQTPKYLVTQMGNDKSIKCEQNLGHDTMYWYKQDSKKFLKIMFSYNNKELIINETVPNRFSPKSPDKAHLNLHINSLELGDSAVYFCASSQDLGGATEAFFGQGTRLTVV.

The chain uses TRBV9 and TRBJ1-5; a weak D match, TRBD1 (5 bases). CDR1 is SGDLS and CDR2 is YYNGEE in the germline V gene. V dropped 0 bases and J dropped 6 bases, with 22 bases sitting between them. The CDR3 consists of 18 residues. The CDR3 DNA reads TGTGCCAGCAGCGTAGGACAGTCGGCCGGGGAGATGGGTCAGCCCCAGCATTTT. Encoded protein: CASSVGQSAGEMGQPQHF.

Regarding this clonotype: Its ends do not fully match the called genes, so a read error is possible. The CDR3 reads CVSSPLAGASTDTQYF. As DNA, the CDR3 is TGTGTCAGCAGTCCTTTAGCGGGTGCTAGCACAGATACGCAGTATTTT. The chain links TRBV5-4 to TRBJ2-3, with 7 bases fitting TRBD2. CDR1 and CDR2 from the germline V gene are SGHNT and YYREEE (reference sequence). The CDR3 has 16 residues.

This clonotype was counted only a few times. This rearrangement joins TRBV5-6 to TRBJ2-5, with TRBD1 matching 7 bases. Judging by the DNA end, TRBJ2-7 fits better; the J call may be wrong. This CDR3 comprises 14 residues. The germline gives CDR1 SGHDT, CDR2 YYEEEE. The CDR3 loop is CASRATGESLEQYF. DNA of the CDR3: TGTGCCAGCAGGGCTACAGGGGAGAGTCTCGAGCAGTACTTC.

The chain employs TRBV12-3 or TRBV12-4 and TRBJ2-1; D not resolved. V lost 6 bases to trimming and J lost 6 bases, with 9 bases between them. The CDR3 consists of 12 residues. The CDR3 region has the DNA TGTGCCAGCAGAGGAGCGCTCAATGAGCAGTTCTTC. It translates to CASRGALNEQFF.

The V call is TRBV10-3, the J call TRBJ1-2; 7 bases fit TRBD1. V lost 7 bases to trimming and J lost 0 bases; unmatched junction nucleotides: 5. Germline assignment: CDR1 ENHRY and CDR2 SYGVKD. The CDR3 covers 14 residues. CDR3 protein: CAINDREANYGYTF. The CDR3 bases are TGTGCCATCAACGACAGGGAGGCTAACTATGGCTACACCTTC.

The chain links TRBV28 to TRBJ1-1; D is perhaps TRBD1 (6 bases). Trimming left V 6 bases short and J 1 base short, with 9 bases between. Germline CDR1 reads MDHEN; CDR2 reads SYDVKM. The CDR3 runs to 13 residues. The CDR3 sequence: CASRRGGNTEAFF. The CDR3, as DNA: TGTGCCAGCAGGCGAGGGGGGAACACTGAAGCTTTCTTT.

In its sample, this clonotype was seen a few times. This chain links TRBV28 with TRBJ2-4; 7 bases line up with TRBD1. Per the germline V gene, CDR1 is MDHEN and CDR2 is SYDVKM. Losses at the gene ends were 6 bases for V and 7 bases for J; bases not matched to a gene: 6. This CDR3 is built from 13 residues. This chain's CDR3 is CASSVTGVNIQYF. The CDR3 coding sequence is TGTGCCAGCAGCGTTACAGGGGTTAACATTCAGTACTTC.

This clonotype was seen only a few times. This chain uses TRBV2 with TRBJ2-7; 12 bases fit TRBD2. The trim removed 10 bases at V and 4 bases at J, leaving 5 bases unmatched. The CDR3 contains 13 residues. Germline V lookup: CDR1 SNHLY, CDR2 FYNNEI. The CDR3 region is CANRLAGVYEQYF. CDR3 nucleotides: TGTGCCAACCGACTAGCGGGAGTTTACGAGCAGTACTTC.

This clonotype appeared a few times. The chain employs TRBV10-2 and TRBJ2-7; D is possibly TRBD1 or TRBD2 (5 bases each). V was clipped by 1 base and J by 4 bases, with 11 bases between them. The germline CDR1 and CDR2 sequences are WSHSY and SAAADI. This CDR3 is 14 amino acids long. This chain's CDR3 is CASSELVGGYEQYF. The CDR3 DNA reads TGCGCCAGCAGTGAGTTAGTTGGGGGTTACGAGCAGTACTTC.

This clonotype was found a few times. The chain joins TRBV4-1 to TRBJ2-7, with 9 bases aligning to TRBD2. J gave up 3 bases and V 4 bases, and 7 bases lay outside the gene matches. Germline CDR1 and CDR2: MGHRA and YSYEKL. The CDR3 is made up of 15 amino acids. The CDR3 protein is CASSRSGTSYYEQYF. CDR3 sequence (DNA): TGCGCCAGCAGCCGCTCCGGGACTAGCTACTACGAGCAGTACTTC.

In this sample, this clonotype turned up a few times. The J gene is TRBJ2-5, the V gene TRBV29-1, with a weak D call TRBD1 (5 bases). V was trimmed by 6 bases and J by 3 bases, leaving 14 bases between them. Germline lookup yields CDR1 SQVTM and CDR2 ANQGSEA. CDR3 length: 13 residues. The CDR3 loop is CSVPRAREETQYF. CDR3 DNA sequence: TGCAGCGTCCCCAGGGCCAGGGAAGAGACCCAGTACTTC.

Remarks on this clonotype: It may be a read error: a sequence one base away is much more abundant. Here the CDR3 omits its conserved ending phenylalanine or tryptophan, so a read error is the likely source. The J gene is TRBJ2-7, the V gene TRBV29-1; D is unclear. The CDR3 covers 12 residues. Germline V gene sequence: CDR1 SQVTM, CDR2 ANQGSEA. Trimming shortened V by 3 bases and J by 0 bases, and 6 bases separated the two germline ends. In nucleotides, the CDR3 is TGCAGCGTTGAGGTCAGCTCCTACGAGCAGTACTTA. The encoded protein is CSVEVSSYEQYL.

The chain combines TRBV5-1 with TRBJ2-3, with 14 bases identical to TRBD2. V lost 4 bases to trimming and J lost 6 bases; unmatched junction nucleotides: 7. Germline V gene sequence: CDR1 SGHRS, CDR2 YFSETQ. The CDR3 totals 16 residues. The CDR3 DNA follows: TGCGCCAGCAGCGCCGGGACTAGCGGGAGCAGTGATACGCAGTATTTT. This sequence encodes CASSAGTSGSSDTQYF.

In this sample, this clonotype turned up a few times. This chain links TRBV7-2 with TRBJ2-3; 8 positions match TRBD2. This CDR3 spans 14 amino acids. The V gene end was trimmed by 1 base and the J gene end by 5 bases; junction bases not matched to a gene: 2. CDR1 is SGHTA and CDR2 is FQGNSA in the germline V gene. Written as DNA, the CDR3 is TGTGCCAGCAGCTTAGACGGGAGGGAAGATACGCAGTATTTT. It is translated as CASSLDGREDTQYF.

V gene TRBV9 combines with J gene TRBJ1-3; D is unclear. The CDR3 consists of 15 residues. V was pared by 2 bases and J by 2 bases, with 11 bases between. In germline, CDR1 is SGDLS, CDR2 YYNGEE. The CDR3 spells CASSVYSLPGNTIYF. CDR3 sequence (DNA): TGTGCCAGCAGCGTTTACAGCCTCCCTGGAAACACCATATATTTT.

The chain combines TRBV6-1 with TRBJ2-4; 14 bases are a match to TRBD2. Germline CDR1 reads MNHNS; CDR2 reads SASEGT. V was pared by 5 bases and J by 0 bases, with 9 bases of the junction left unmatched. The CDR3 is 19 residues long. This CDR3 is CASSPGLAGGPLAKNIQYF. CDR3 in DNA: TGTGCCAGCAGTCCTGGACTAGCGGGAGGCCCCCTAGCCAAAAACATTCAGTACTTC.

The chain is built from TRBV6-1 and TRBJ2-3, with 9 bases matching TRBD1. The CDR3 extends over 15 amino acids. CDR1 is MNHNS and CDR2 is SASEGT in the germline V gene. The trim removed 6 bases at V and 0 bases at J, leaving 4 bases unmatched. CDR3 sequence reads: CASRTDRGSTDTQYF. The CDR3 nucleotides are TGTGCCAGCAGAACTGACAGGGGGAGCACAGATACGCAGTATTTT.

The chain combines TRBV6-6 with TRBJ1-6; D gene unclear. The germline gives CDR1 MNHNY, CDR2 SVGAGI (reference sequence). This CDR3 has 14 amino acids. V lost 2 bases, J lost 6 bases, and 8 bases lay in between. The CDR3: CASSYQSRNSPLHF. CDR3 nucleotide sequence: TGTGCCAGCAGTTACCAGTCGCGTAATTCACCCCTCCACTTT.

V is TRBV28 and J is TRBJ1-6; 8 positions agree with TRBD1. Losses at the gene ends were 3 bases for V and 9 bases for J; bases not matched to a gene: 7. The CDR3 is 15 amino acids. Per the germline V gene, CDR1 is MDHEN and CDR2 is SYDVKM. The CDR3 spells CASSFSDRGGSPLHF. For the CDR3, the DNA is TGTGCCAGCAGTTTCTCAGACAGGGGTGGTTCACCCCTCCACTTT. Together with reference TRBV28 and TRBJ1-6, the CDR3 gives the full variable domain: DVKVTQSSRYLVKRTGEKVFLECVQDMDHENMFWYRQDPGLGLRLIYFSYDVKMKEKGDIPEGYSVSREKKERFSLILESASTNQTSMYLCASSFSDRGGSPLHFGNGTRLTVT.

This chain connects TRBV3-1 to TRBJ1-2; D gene ambiguous. This CDR3 has 15 amino acids. In germline, CDR1 is LGHDT, CDR2 YNNKEL (reference sequence). With 1 base removed from V and 4 bases from J, the gap between germline ends came to 13 bases. CDR3 residues: CASSQVLGGFYGYTF. In DNA form, the CDR3 reads TGTGCCAGCAGCCAAGTCTTGGGAGGGTTCTATGGCTACACCTTC.

The CDR3 protein is CASSLGDRGSSEQFF. CDR3 bases: TGTGCCAGCAGCTTAGGGGACAGGGGATCGTCTGAGCAGTTCTTC. This chain links TRBV13 with TRBJ2-1; 9 nucleotides align to TRBD1. The CDR3 has 15 residues. Germline V CDR1 and CDR2: PRHDT, FYEKMQ (reference sequence). V was clipped by 0 bases and J by 9 bases; unmatched bases: 6.

There are a few counts of this clonotype. This chain uses TRBV9 with TRBJ2-3; D ambiguous. Germline CDR1 is SGDLS and CDR2 is YYNGEE. Trimming shortened V by 3 bases and J by 1 base, and 18 bases separated the two germline ends. The CDR3 extends over 17 amino acids. The CDR3 nucleotides are TGTGCCAGCAGCGGGAAAAGGGCCATAGGGCGCACAGATACGCAGTATTTT. Protein sequence: CASSGKRAIGRTDTQYF.

V and J are TRBV4-3 and TRBJ2-6; D gene ambiguous. The CDR3 is 16 amino acids. Germline-derived CDR1 and CDR2 are LGHNA and YSLEER. V was clipped by 0 bases and J by 5 bases, with 11 bases between them. The CDR3 DNA reads as TGCGCCAGCAGCCAAGATCCGGGTCTCTGGGCCAACGTCCTGACTTTC. This sequence encodes CASSQDPGLWANVLTF.

The gene calls are TRBV5-1 and TRBJ2-1, with D possibly matching TRBD1 (5 bases). Between the trimmed V and J ends, which lost 1 base and 9 bases, there was a span of 14 bases. Germline assignment: CDR1 SGHRS and CDR2 YFSETQ. The CDR3 has 14 amino acids. CDR3 loop: CASSLSQGRTEQFF. The DNA for the CDR3 is TGCGCCAGCAGCTTGAGTCAGGGAAGGACTGAGCAGTTCTTC.

Many counts were recorded for this clonotype. The genes are TRBV4-2 and TRBJ2-7, with TRBD1 identical over 10 bases. With 1 base clipped from V and 3 bases from J, the junction kept 3 bases outside the gene matches. The CDR3 extends over 15 amino acids. CDR1 LGHNA and CDR2 YNFKEQ come from the germline V gene. CDR3 nucleotide sequence: TGTGCCAGCAGCCAAGCAAGGACAGGGGGCTACGAGCAGTACTTC. It codes for CASSQARTGGYEQYF.

This clonotype has just a few counts. CDR3 in amino acids: CASRLQGVSSYNEQFF. The CDR3, as DNA: TGTGCCAGCCGACTACAGGGGGTAAGCTCCTACAATGAGCAGTTCTTC. The chain has TRBV27 and TRBJ2-1; 8 bases line up with TRBD1. Germline V CDR1 and CDR2: MNHEY, SMNVEV (reference sequence). J was trimmed by 0 bases and V by 8 bases; bases with no gene match: 9. The CDR3 consists of 16 residues.

Only a few counts were recorded for this clonotype. This CDR3 reads CASSEAGVKANYGYTF. DNA for the CDR3: TGTGCCAGCAGTGAAGCCGGGGTGAAGGCTAACTATGGCTACACCTTC. The chain uses TRBV2 and TRBJ1-2; D not resolved. The CDR3 covers 16 residues. Germline V lookup: CDR1 SNHLY, CDR2 FYNNEI. Trimming removed 0 bases from V and 0 bases from J, with 11 bases in between.

This clonotype has only a few counts. This sequence joins TRBV10-3 and TRBJ2-1; 7 bases map to TRBD2. The CDR3 is 16 amino acids. Trimming took 6 bases from V and 1 from J; bases not matched to a gene: 9. Germline loops: CDR1 ENHRY, CDR2 SYGVKD. Written as DNA, the CDR3 is TGTGCCATCAGGGGGGGAGGGCCAAAATCCTACAATGAGCAGTTCTTC. Protein product: CAIRGGGPKSYNEQFF.

The rearrangement joins TRBV24-1 to TRBJ2-1; a possible D gene is TRBD1 (6 bases). The V end lost 0 bases, the J end lost 9 bases, and 11 bases lay between the germline ends. The V gene's germline CDR1 is KGHDR and CDR2 SFDVKD. There are 14 residues in the CDR3. The CDR3 region is CATSDLQGHIEQFF. CDR3 nucleotides: TGTGCCACCAGTGATTTGCAGGGACACATTGAGCAGTTCTTC.